This TCR beta chain was sequenced in a study of cytomegalovirus exposure and HLA in healthy donors. The CDR3 loop spans 15 amino acids. With 10 bases clipped from V and 0 bases from J, the junction kept 9 bases outside the gene matches. CDR1 LNHDA and CDR2 SQIVND come from the germline V gene (reference sequence). Findings and caveats of the study: Usually a TCR sequence was rare, but some public TCRs were found in many donors. Rates of TCR association differed by HLA locus in a later analysis, with DRB1 highest and HLA-C lowest.

Researchers ran the PCR with 60 Vbeta and 13 Jbeta primers. In the original analysis: Tens of millions of unique TCR beta chains, some 9.9 million shared, were counted in a later analysis. The repertoire was sequenced with immunoSEQ multiplex PCR; TCRdb's copy has only in-frame clones and lacks some. V, J and clone size are taken as reported in that table, and D and trimming were inferred from the DNA itself. The table shows approximately 150,000 clones, with over 60% occurring only once. On this clone: What it binds is not known.

Input material: PBMCs. The sequence came from a woman aged 30 to 39 in good health and CMV-seropositive. The chain is built from TRBV19 and TRBJ1-3, with 7 bases matching TRBD1. The DNA for the CDR3 is TGTGCCACCTCGGGACAGCTCTACTCTGGAAACACCATATATTTT. Its protein product is CATSGQLYSGNTIYF.